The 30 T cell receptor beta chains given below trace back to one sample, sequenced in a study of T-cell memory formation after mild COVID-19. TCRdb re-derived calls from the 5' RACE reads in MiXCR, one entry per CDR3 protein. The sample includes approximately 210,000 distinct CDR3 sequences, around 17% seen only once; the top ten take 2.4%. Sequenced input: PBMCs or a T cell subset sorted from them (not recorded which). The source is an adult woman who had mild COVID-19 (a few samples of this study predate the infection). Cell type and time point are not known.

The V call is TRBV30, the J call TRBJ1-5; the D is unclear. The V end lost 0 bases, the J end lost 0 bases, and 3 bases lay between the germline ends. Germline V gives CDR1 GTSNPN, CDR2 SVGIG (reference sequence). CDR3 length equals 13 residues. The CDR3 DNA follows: TGTGCCTGGAGTGTAAATAGCAATCAGCCCCAGCATTTT. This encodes CAWSVNSNQPQHF.

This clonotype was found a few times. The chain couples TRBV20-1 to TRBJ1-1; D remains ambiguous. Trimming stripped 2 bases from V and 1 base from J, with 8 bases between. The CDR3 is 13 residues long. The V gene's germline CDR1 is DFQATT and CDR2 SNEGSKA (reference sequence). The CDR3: CSARRAGNTEAFF. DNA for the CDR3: TGCAGTGCTAGAAGGGCAGGGAACACTGAAGCTTTCTTT.

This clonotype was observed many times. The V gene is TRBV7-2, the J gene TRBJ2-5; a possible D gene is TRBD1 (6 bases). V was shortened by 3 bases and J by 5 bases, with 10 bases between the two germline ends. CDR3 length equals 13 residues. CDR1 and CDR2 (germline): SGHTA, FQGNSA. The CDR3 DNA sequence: TGTGCCAGCAGCTTCAGGGGTTGGGAGACCCAGTACTTC. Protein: CASSFRGWETQYF.

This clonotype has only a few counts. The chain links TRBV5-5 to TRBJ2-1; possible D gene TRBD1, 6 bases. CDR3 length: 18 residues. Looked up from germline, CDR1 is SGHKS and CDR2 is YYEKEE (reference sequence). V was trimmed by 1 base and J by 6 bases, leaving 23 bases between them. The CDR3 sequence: CASSLTLGAGALGNEQFF. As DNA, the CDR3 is TGTGCCAGCAGCTTGACGCTGGGGGCTGGGGCGCTGGGCAATGAGCAGTTCTTC.

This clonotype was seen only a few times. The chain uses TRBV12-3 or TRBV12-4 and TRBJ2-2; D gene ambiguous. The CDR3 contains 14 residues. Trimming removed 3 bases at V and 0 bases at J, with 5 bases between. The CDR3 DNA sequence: TGTGCCAGCAGTTTTAATGCGAACACCGGGGAGCTGTTTTTT. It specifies CASSFNANTGELFF.

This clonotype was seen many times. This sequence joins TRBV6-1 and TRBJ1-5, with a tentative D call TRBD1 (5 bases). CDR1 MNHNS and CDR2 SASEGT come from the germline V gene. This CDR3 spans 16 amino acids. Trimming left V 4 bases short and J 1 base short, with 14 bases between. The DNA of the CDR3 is TGTGCCAGCAGTGGTGGTAGCGGGGCAAGCAATCAGCCCCAGCATTTT. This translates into CASSGGSGASNQPQHF.

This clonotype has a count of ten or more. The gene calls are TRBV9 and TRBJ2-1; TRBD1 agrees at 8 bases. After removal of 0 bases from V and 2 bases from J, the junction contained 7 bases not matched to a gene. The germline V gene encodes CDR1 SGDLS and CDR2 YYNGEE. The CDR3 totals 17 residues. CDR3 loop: CASSVGTGRRTYNEQFF. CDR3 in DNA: TGTGCCAGCAGCGTAGGGACAGGGAGGAGGACCTACAATGAGCAGTTCTTC.

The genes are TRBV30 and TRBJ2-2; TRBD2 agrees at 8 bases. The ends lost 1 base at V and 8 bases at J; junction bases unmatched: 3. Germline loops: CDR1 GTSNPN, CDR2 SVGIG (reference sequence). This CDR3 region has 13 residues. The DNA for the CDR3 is TGTGCCTGGAGTGGGACTAGCAAAGGGGAGCTGTTTTTT. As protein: CAWSGTSKGELFF.

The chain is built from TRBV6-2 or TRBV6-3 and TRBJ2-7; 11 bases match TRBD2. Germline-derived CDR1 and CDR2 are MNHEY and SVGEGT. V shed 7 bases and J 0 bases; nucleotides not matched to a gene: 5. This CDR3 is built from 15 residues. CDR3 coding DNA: TGTGCCAGCACAGTAGCGGGAGGGCCCTCCTACGAGCAGTACTTC. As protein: CASTVAGGPSYEQYF.

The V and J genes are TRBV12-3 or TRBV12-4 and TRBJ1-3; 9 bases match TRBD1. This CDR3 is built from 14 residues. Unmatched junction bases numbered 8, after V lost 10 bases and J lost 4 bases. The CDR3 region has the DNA TGTGCCACCACGACAGGGACAGGGGGAAACACCATATATTTT. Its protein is CATTTGTGGNTIYF.

CDR3 in DNA: TGTGCCAGCAGCTCCTTTGGGTCACCCCTCCACTTT. Protein sequence: CASSSFGSPLHF. The chain recombines TRBV12-3 or TRBV12-4 with TRBJ1-6; D is uncertain. The ends were cut back, 6 bases at V and 10 bases at J, with 10 bases in the middle. This CDR3 spans 12 amino acids.

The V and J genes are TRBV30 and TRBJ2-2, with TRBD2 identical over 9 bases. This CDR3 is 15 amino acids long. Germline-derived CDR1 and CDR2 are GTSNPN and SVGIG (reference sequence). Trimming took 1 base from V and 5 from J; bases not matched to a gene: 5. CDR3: CAWSGLAGVTGELFF. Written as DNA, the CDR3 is TGTGCCTGGAGTGGATTAGCGGGAGTTACCGGGGAGCTGTTTTTT.

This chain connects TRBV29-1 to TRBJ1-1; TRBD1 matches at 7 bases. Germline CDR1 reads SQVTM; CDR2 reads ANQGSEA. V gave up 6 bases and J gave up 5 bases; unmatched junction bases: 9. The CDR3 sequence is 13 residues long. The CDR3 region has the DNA TGCAGCGTCAGGGGGGGTGAAAGAACTGAAGCTTTCTTT. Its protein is CSVRGGERTEAFF.

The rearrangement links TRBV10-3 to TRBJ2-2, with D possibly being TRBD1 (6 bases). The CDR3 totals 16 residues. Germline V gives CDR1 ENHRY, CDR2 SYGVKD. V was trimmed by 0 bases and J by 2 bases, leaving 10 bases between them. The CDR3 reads CAISESGQPNTGELFF. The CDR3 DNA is TGTGCCATCAGTGAGTCCGGACAGCCAAACACCGGGGAGCTGTTTTTT.

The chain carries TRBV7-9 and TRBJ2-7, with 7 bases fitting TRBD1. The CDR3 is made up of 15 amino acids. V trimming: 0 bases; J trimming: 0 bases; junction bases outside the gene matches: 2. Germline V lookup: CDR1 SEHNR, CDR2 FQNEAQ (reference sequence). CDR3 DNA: TGTGCCAGCAGCTTAGCCGGGACAGTCTCCTACGAGCAGTACTTC. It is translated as CASSLAGTVSYEQYF.

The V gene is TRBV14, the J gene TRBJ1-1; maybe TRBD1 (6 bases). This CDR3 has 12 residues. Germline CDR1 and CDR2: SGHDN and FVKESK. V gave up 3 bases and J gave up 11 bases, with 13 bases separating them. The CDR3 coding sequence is TGTGCCAGCAGCCACAACAGGGTGTCTGCTTTCTTT. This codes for CASSHNRVSAFF.

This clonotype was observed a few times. The DNA for the CDR3 is TGTGCCAGCAGCTTTGAGAATTCGAACACTGAAGCTTTCTTT. This encodes CASSFENSNTEAFF. V usage is TRBV7-2 and J usage is TRBJ1-1; D gene ambiguous. Germline V CDR1 and CDR2: SGHTA, FQGNSA. Trimming took 3 bases from V and 1 from J, leaving 9 bases between them. The CDR3 contains 14 residues.

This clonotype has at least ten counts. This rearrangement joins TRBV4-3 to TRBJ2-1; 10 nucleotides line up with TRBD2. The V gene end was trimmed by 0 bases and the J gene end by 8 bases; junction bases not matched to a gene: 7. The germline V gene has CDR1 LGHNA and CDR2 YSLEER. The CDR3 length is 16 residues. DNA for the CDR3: TGCGCCAGCAGCCAAGATCCCCTAGCGGGAGCTGATGAGCAGTTCTTC. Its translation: CASSQDPLAGADEQFF.

In nucleotides, the CDR3 is TGTGCCAGCAGCGCGGGGGCGTCAGCTGAAGCTTTCTTT. Translated: CASSAGASAEAFF. The chain employs TRBV14 and TRBJ1-1, with D possibly TRBD1 on 6 matching bases. Trimming cost V 5 bases and J 6 bases, with 13 bases left between them. The germline V gene encodes CDR1 SGHDN and CDR2 FVKESK. CDR3 length: 13 residues.

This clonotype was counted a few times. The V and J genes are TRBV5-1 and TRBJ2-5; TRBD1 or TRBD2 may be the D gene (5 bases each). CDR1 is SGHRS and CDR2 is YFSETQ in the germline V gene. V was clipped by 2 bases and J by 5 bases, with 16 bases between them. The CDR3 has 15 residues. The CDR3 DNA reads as TGCGCCAGCAGCTTTCGGGGACGGGCTGGGGAGACCCAGTACTTC. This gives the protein CASSFRGRAGETQYF.

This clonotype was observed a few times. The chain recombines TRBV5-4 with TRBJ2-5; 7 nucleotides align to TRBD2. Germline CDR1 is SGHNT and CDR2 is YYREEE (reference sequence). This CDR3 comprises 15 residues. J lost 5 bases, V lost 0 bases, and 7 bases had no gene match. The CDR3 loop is CASSLGTRGAETQYF. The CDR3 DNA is TGTGCCAGCAGCTTGGGGACTAGGGGCGCGGAGACCCAGTACTTC.

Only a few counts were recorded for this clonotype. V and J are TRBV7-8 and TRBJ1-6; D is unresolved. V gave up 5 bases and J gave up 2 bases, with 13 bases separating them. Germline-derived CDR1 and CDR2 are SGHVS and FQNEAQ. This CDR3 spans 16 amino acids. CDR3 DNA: TGTGCCAGCAGCCGACGAGACACCACCTATAATTCACCCCTCCACTTT. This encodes CASSRRDTTYNSPLHF.

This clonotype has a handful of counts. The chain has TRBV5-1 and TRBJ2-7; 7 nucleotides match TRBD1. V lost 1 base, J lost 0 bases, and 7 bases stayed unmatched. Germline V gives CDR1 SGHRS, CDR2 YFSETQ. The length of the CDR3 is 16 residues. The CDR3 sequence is CASSLTGARSSYEQYF. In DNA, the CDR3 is TGCGCCAGCAGCTTGACAGGGGCCAGGAGCTCCTACGAGCAGTACTTC. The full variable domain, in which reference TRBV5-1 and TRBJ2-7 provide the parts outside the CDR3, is KAGVTQTPRYLIKTRGQQVTLSCSPISGHRSVSWYQQTPGQGLQFLFEYFSETQRNKGNFPGRFSGRQFSNSRSEMNVSTLELGDSALYLCASSLTGARSSYEQYFGPGTRLTVT.

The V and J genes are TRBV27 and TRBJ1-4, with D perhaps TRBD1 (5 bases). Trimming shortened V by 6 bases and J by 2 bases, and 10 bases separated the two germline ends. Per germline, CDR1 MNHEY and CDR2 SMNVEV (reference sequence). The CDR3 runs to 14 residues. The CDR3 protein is CASRGATTNEKLFF. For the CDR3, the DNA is TGTGCCAGCAGAGGGGCCACTACTAATGAAAAACTGTTTTTT.

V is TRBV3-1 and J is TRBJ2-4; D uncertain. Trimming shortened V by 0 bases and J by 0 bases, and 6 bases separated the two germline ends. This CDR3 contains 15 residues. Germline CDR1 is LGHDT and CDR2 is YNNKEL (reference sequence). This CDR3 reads CASSQDRVAKNIQYF. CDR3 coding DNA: TGTGCCAGCAGCCAAGACAGAGTAGCCAAAAACATTCAGTACTTC.

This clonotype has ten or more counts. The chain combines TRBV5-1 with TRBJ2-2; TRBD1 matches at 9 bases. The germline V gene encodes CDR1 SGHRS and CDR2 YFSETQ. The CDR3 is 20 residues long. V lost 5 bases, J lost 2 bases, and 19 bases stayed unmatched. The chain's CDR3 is CASRSSVQPGTGINTGELFF. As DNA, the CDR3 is TGCGCCAGCAGAAGTTCCGTCCAACCCGGGACAGGGATCAACACCGGGGAGCTGTTTTTT.

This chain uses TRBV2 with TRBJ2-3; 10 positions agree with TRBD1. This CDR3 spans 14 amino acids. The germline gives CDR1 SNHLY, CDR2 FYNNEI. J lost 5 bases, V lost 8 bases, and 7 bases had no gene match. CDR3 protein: CASLTTGGIDTQYF. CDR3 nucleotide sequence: TGTGCCAGCCTAACGACAGGGGGCATAGATACGCAGTATTTT.

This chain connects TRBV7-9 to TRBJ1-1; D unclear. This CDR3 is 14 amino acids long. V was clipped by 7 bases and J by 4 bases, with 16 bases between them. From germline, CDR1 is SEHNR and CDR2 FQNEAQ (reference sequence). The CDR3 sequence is CASTVDTPSTEAFF. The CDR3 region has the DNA TGTGCCAGCACCGTCGATACCCCTAGCACTGAAGCTTTCTTT.

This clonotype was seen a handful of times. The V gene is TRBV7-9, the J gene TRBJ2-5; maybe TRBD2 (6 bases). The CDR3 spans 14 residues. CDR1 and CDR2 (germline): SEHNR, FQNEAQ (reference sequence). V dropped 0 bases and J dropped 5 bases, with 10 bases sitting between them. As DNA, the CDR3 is TGTGCCAGCAGCTTAGCCGGGGGTTATGAGACCCAGTACTTC. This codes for CASSLAGGYETQYF.

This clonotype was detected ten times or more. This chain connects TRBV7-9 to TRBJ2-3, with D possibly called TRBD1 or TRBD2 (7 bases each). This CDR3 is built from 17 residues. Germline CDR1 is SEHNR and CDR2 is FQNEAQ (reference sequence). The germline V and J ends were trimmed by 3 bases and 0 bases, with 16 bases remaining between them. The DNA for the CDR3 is TGTGCCAGCAGCTTCCCCCTTCAGGGGGGGAGCACAGATACGCAGTATTTT. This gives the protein CASSFPLQGGSTDTQYF. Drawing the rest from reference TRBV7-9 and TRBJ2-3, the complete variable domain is DTGVSQNPRHKITKRGQNVTFRCDPISEHNRLYWYRQTLGQGPEFLTYFQNEAQLEKSRLLSDRFSAERPKGSFSTLEIQRTEQGDSAMYLCASSFPLQGGSTDTQYFGPGTRLTVL.